This TCR beta chain emerged from a study of blood T cell repertoires in COVID-19. Study background: The United States, Italy and Spain supplied acute and convalescent COVID-19 samples. T cells, B-cell-depleted T cells, or PBMCs provided the cDNA or gDNA that served as material.

Some clones are missing from TCRdb's copy, which holds only in-frame ones; the method was immunoSEQ multiplex PCR. The sample records 100,000 to 150,000 clones, around 89% being singletons. Seattle patients were enrolled during active infection and followed longitudinally. The germline gives CDR1 SGHTA, CDR2 FQGNSA. This CDR3 has 17 amino acids. J lost 4 bases, V lost 7 bases, and 11 bases had no gene match. The sequence came from a man aged 60-69 years with COVID-19, enrolled during active disease. The chain couples TRBV7-2 to TRBJ2-2; 11 bases line up with TRBD1. The sequencing input was peripheral blood. CDR3 region: CASTLQGQGVVTGELFF. CDR3 DNA: TGTGCCAGCACCTTGCAGGGACAGGGGGTAGTCACCGGGGAGCTGTTTTTT.